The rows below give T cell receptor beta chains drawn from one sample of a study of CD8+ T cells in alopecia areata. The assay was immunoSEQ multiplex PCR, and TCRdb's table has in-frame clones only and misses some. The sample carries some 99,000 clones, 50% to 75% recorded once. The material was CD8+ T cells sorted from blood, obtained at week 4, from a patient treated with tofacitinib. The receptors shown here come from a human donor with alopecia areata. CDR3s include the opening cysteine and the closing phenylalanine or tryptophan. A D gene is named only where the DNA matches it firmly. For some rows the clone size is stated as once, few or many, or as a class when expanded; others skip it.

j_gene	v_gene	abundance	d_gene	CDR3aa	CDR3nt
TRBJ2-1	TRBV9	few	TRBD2	CASSGRLAGVSYNEQFF	TGTGCCAGCAGCGGGAGACTAGCGGGAGTTTCCTACAATGAGCAGTTCTTC
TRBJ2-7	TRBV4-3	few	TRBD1	CASSQDPTGVLYEQYF	TGCGCCAGCAGCCAAGACCCGACAGGGGTTTTGTACGAGCAGTACTTC
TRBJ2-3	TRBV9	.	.	CASSVEPADTQYF	TGTGCCAGCAGCGTAGAACCCGCAGATACGCAGTATTTT
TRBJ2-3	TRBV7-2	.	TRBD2	CASSSRQAGVQDTQYF	TGTGCCAGCAGCTCCCGACAAGCGGGGGTTCAGGATACGCAGTATTTT
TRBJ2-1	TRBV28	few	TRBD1	CASRHQGVREVNEQFF	TGTGCCAGCAGGCACCAGGGGGTGAGAGAGGTCAATGAGCAGTTCTTC
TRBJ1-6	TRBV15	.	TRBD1	CATSSPPGQYNSPLHF	TGTGCCACCAGCAGTCCACCGGGACAGTATAATTCACCCCTCCACTTT
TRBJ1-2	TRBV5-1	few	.	CASSALGESYGYTF	TGCGCCAGCAGCGCCCTAGGGGAAAGCTATGGCTACACCTTC
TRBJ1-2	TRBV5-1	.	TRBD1	CASSWTGNGYTF	TGCGCCAGCAGCTGGACAGGGAATGGCTACACCTTC
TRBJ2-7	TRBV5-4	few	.	CASSQESYEQYF	TGTGCCAGCAGCCAGGAGTCCTACGAGCAGTACTTC
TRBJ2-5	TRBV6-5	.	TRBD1	CASSGTGYSETQYF	TGTGCCAGCAGCGGGACAGGGTATTCAGAGACCCAGTACTTC
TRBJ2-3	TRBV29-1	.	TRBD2	CSVVPGLAGGHATDTQYF	TGCAGCGTTGTTCCGGGACTAGCGGGAGGGCATGCCACAGATACGCAGTATTTT
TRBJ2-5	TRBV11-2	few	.	CASSRTSQETQYF	TGTGCCAGCAGCCGGACGTCCCAAGAGACCCAGTACTTC
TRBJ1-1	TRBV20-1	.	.	CSAIWEGAFF	TGCAGTGCTATTTGGGAGGGAGCTTTCTTT
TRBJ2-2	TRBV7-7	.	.	CASSPRPGELFF	TGTGCCAGCAGCCCCCGGCCCGGGGAGCTGTTTTTT
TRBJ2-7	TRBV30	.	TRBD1	CAWDRDRGFSYEQYF	TGTGCCTGGGACCGGGACAGGGGATTCTCCTACGAGCAGTACTTC
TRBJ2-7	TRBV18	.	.	CASSPPAQGERYF	TGTGCCAGCTCACCACCAGCACAGGGAGAACGGTACTTC
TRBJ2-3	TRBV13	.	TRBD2	CASSSVGLADTDTQYF	TGTGCCAGCAGCTCGGTCGGACTAGCCGACACAGATACGCAGTATTTT
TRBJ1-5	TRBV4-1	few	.	CASSQDDGGGNQPQHF	TGCGCCAGCAGCCAAGATGACGGTGGCGGCAATCAGCCCCAGCATTTT
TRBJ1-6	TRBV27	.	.	CASSLYNSPLHF	TGTGCCAGCAGTTTATATAATTCACCCCTCCACTTT
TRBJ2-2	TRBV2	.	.	CASSEADYLNTGELFF	TGTGCCAGCAGTGAAGCGGACTATCTGAACACCGGGGAGCTGTTTTTT
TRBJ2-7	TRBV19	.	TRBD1	CASSPQRTGRTYEQYF	TGTGCCAGTAGCCCCCAACGGACAGGGCGGACCTACGAGCAGTACTTC
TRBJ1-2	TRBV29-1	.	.	CSAQLFGYGYTF	TGCAGCGCCCAGTTGTTCGGCTATGGCTACACCTTC
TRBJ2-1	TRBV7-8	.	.	CASSFSVFGNEQFF	TGTGCCAGCAGCTTCTCGGTGTTCGGCAATGAGCAGTTCTTC
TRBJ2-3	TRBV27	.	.	CASRPGSLTDTQYF	TGTGCCAGCAGACCAGGAAGCCTGACAGATACGCAGTATTTT
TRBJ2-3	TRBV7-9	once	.	CASSLGEDTQYF	TGTGCCAGCAGCTTAGGGGAAGATACGCAGTATTTT
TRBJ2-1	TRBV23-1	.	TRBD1	CASSRNRGSSYNEQFF	TGCGCCAGCAGTCGTAACAGGGGAAGCTCCTACAATGAGCAGTTCTTC
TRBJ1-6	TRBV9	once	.	CASSVDAINSYNSPLHF	TGTGCCAGCAGCGTCGACGCAATTAACTCCTATAATTCACCCCTCCACTTT
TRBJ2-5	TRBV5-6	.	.	CASSLPPQETQYF	TGTGCCAGCAGCTTGCCACCTCAAGAGACCCAGTACTTC
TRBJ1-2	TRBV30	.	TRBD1	CAWGEIGQANYGYTF	TGTGCCTGGGGCGAGATTGGACAGGCTAACTATGGCTACACCTTC
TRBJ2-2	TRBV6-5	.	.	CASSYTGGELFF	TGTGCCAGCAGTTACACAGGCGGGGAGCTGTTTTTT
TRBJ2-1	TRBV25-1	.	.	CASSESPVDEQFF	TGTGCCAGCAGTGAAAGTCCTGTCGATGAGCAGTTCTTC
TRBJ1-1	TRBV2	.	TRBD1	CASHETGLAHTEAFF	TGTGCCAGCCATGAGACAGGGTTAGCGCACACTGAAGCTTTCTTT
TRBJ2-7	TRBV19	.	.	CASSISSSYEQYF	TGTGCCAGTAGTATCTCTTCGAGCTACGAGCAGTACTTC